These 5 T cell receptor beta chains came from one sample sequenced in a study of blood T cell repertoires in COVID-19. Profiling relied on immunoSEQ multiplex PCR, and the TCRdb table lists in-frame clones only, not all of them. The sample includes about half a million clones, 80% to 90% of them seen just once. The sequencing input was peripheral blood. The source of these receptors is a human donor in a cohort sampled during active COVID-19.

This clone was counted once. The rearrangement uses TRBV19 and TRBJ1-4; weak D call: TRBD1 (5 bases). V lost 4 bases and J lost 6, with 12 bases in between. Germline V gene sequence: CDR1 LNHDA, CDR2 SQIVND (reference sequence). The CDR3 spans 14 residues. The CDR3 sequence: CASSNGGDHEKLFF. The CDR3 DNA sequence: TGTGCCAGTAGTAACGGGGGGGACCATGAAAAACTGTTTTTT.

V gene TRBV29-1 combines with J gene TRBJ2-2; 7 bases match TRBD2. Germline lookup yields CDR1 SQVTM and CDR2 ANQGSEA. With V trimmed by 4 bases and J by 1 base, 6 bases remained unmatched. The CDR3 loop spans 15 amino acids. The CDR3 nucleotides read TGCAGCGTTGCGGTTCTAGCGGTGAACACCGGGGAGCTGTTTTTT. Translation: CSVAVLAVNTGELFF.

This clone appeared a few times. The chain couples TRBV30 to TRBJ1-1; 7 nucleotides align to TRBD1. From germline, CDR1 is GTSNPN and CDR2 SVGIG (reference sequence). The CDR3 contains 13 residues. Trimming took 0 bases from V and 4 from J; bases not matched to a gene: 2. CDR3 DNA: TGTGCCTGGAGTGTCACAGGGGCCACTGAAGCTTTCTTT. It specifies CAWSVTGATEAFF.

The CDR3: CASSAGTGGYQETQYF. CDR3 nucleotides: TGCGCCAGCAGTGCGGGGACAGGAGGGTACCAAGAGACCCAGTACTTC. The V gene is TRBV10-1, the J gene TRBJ2-5, with 8 bases matching TRBD1. CDR1 is WNHNN and CDR2 is SYGVQD in the germline V gene (reference sequence). The CDR3 spans 16 residues. V shed 4 bases, J shed 0 bases, and the junction held 7 bases outside the gene matches.

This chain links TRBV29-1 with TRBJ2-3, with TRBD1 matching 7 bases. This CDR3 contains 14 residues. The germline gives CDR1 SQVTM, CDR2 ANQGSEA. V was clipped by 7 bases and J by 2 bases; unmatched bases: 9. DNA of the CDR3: TGCAGCGGGACCCCGGGACAGCCCACAGATACGCAGTATTTT. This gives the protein CSGTPGQPTDTQYF.